This T cell receptor beta chain emerged from a study of early T cells in non-severe SARS-CoV-2 infection. Germline V gene lookup returns CDR1 SEHNR and CDR2 FQNEAQ (reference sequence). CDR3 length equals 16 residues. Trimming at V came to 1 base and at J to 2 bases, leaving 8 bases not matched to a gene. Individual cDNA molecules carried attached unique molecular identifiers. TCRdb reanalysed the 5' RACE reads using MiXCR and keeps one entry per CDR3 protein. The table has under 65,000 distinct CDR3 sequences, less than 15% seen once; the top ten hold 9.3%. The TCR sequence derives from an adult who was a healthcare worker with PCR-confirmed SARS-CoV-2 infection or an uninfected control (not recorded which). V is TRBV7-9 and J is TRBJ2-7, with 7 bases that match TRBD2. The material sequenced was whole blood, taken at baseline. Here the CDR3 DNA reads TGTGCCAGCAGCTTAGGTCGAGCGGGGACCCCCTACGAGCAGTACTTC. Protein product: CASSLGRAGTPYEQYF.